The 5 T cell receptor beta chains reported below all come from one sample, sequenced in a study of shared clonotypes between healthy human individuals. The data were produced by immunoSEQ multiplex PCR, yet TCRdb's version contains in-frame clones alone and is incomplete. This table has over 2,000,000 clones, around 95% appearing once. The naive CD8 population came from CD45RO-negative cells selected for CCR7, without terminally differentiated effector memory CD45RA+ cells. Source material: naive CD8+ T cells from PBMCs. These receptors came from a man younger than 30 in good health. Some clones in this sample may be carry-over from other donors' samples.

The chain recombines TRBV7-9 with TRBJ2-5; 7 nucleotides align to TRBD1. The junction had 10 bases not matched to a gene; V was cut back by 1 base and J by 5 bases. CDR1 SEHNR and CDR2 FQNEAQ come from the germline V gene (reference sequence). This CDR3 contains 16 residues. The CDR3 bases are TGTGCCAGCAGCTTAGAAGGGGGCTACTTTTTGGAGACCCAGTACTTC. It yields the protein CASSLEGGYFLETQYF.

The J gene is TRBJ2-3, the V gene TRBV27; the match to TRBD2 covers 8 bases. With 2 bases clipped from V and 0 bases from J, the junction kept 7 bases outside the gene matches. CDR1 and CDR2 from the germline V gene are MNHEY and SMNVEV (reference sequence). This CDR3 is built from 17 residues. CDR3 amino acids: CASSLITPGGSTDTQYF. DNA for the CDR3: TGTGCCAGCAGTTTAATAACACCGGGGGGGAGCACAGATACGCAGTATTTT.

The chain carries TRBV27 and TRBJ1-2; 7 positions match TRBD1. The germline gives CDR1 MNHEY, CDR2 SMNVEV (reference sequence). This CDR3 is built from 15 residues. V gave up 6 bases and J gave up 7 bases; unmatched junction bases: 14. This CDR3 is CASSIQASGGSGYTF. The DNA of the CDR3 is TGTGCCAGCAGCATACAGGCCTCAGGGGGATCTGGCTACACCTTC.

The chain recombines TRBV4-1 with TRBJ2-2; 9 nucleotides align to TRBD2. Germline V CDR1 and CDR2: MGHRA, YSYEKL. This CDR3 comprises 16 residues. V shed 3 bases, J shed 2 bases, and the junction held 4 bases outside the gene matches. CDR3 sequence reads: CASSHPTSGNTGELFF. CDR3 sequence (DNA): TGCGCCAGCAGCCACCCGACTAGCGGCAACACCGGGGAGCTGTTTTTT.

The chain combines TRBV6-1 with TRBJ1-4; D possibly corresponds to TRBD1 (5 bases). CDR1 MNHNS and CDR2 SASEGT come from the germline V gene. Trimming left V 11 bases short and J 8 bases short, with 18 bases between. This CDR3 contains 13 residues. CDR3 region: CAGAAGFGEKLFF. For the CDR3, the DNA is TGTGCCGGGGCTGCAGGGTTTGGCGAAAAACTGTTTTTT.